A selection of T cell receptor beta chains follows, all from one sample in a study of blood T cells in healthy people across ages. TCRdb used MiXCR to reprocess the 5' RACE reads, holding one entry per CDR3 protein. The table has about a million distinct CDR3 sequences, 30% to 40% seen once. The source material was blood. The source of these receptors is a man between 18 and 29 years old in good health. Each CDR3 is given with its conserved first and last residue. A D gene is named only where the DNA matches it firmly. The size field is filled for only some rows; it gives once, few, many or a size class.

>TRBV7-9|.|.|TRBJ1-5
TGTGCCAGCAGCGTAGATGTAAGCCAGCCCCAGCATTTT
CASSVDVSQPQHF
>TRBV3-1|few|.|TRBJ2-2
TGTGCCAGCAGCCTCAGGCGGGAGCTGTTTTTT
CASSLRRELFF
>TRBV6-2/TRBV6-3|once|.|TRBJ1-1
TGTGCCAGCACCGATATGACTGAAGCTTTCTTT
CASTDMTEAFF
>TRBV27|.|TRBD1|TRBJ2-3
TGTGCCAGCAGTTTATGGCACAGGGGGCAGAACACAGATACGCAGTATTTT
CASSLWHRGQNTDTQYF
>TRBV3-1|few|.|TRBJ2-3
TGTGCCAGCAGCCCTACAGGCGTCTCCCCCACAGATACGCAGTATTTT
CASSPTGVSPTDTQYF
>TRBV5-1|once|TRBD2|TRBJ2-3
TGCGCCAGCAGCTGGCTAGCGGGGGGGACCACAGATACGCAGTATTTT
CASSWLAGGTTDTQYF
>TRBV6-1|.|.|TRBJ2-3
TGTGCCAGCAGTGAAGCCTTCGGCAGCGCCCAAGGGGCAGATACGCAGTATTTT
CASSEAFGSAQGADTQYF
>TRBV7-8|.|.|TRBJ2-5
TGTGCCAGCAGCTTAGCGCAGAAAGACAATGAGCAGTACTTC
CASSLAQKDNEQYF
>TRBV29-1|.|TRBD1|TRBJ1-2
TGCAGCGTTCCAGGGGGGCCTGGCTACACCTTT
CSVPGGPGYTF
>TRBV6-1|.|TRBD1|TRBJ2-7
TGTGCCAGCACCCGAGTGGGACAGGGGCCGCTCTCCTACAATGAGCAGTACTTC
CASTRVGQGPLSYNEQYF
>TRBV12-3/TRBV12-4|once|.|TRBJ2-3
TGTGCCAGCAGTTTATGGACGAAGGGCGACTCTAGCACAGCTACGCAGTATTTT
CASSLWTKGDSSTATQYF
>TRBV12-3/TRBV12-4|.|.|TRBJ2-5
TGTGCCAGCAGTTTAGCGGGCCAAGAGACCCGGTACTTC
CASSLAGQETRYF
>TRBV4-2|.|TRBD1|TRBJ1-4
TGTGCCAGCAGTAAAGACCGGGACAGGGGTGAAAAACTGTTTTTT
CASSKDRDRGEKLFF
>TRBV6-5|.|.|TRBJ2-4
TGTGCCAGCAGTTGGACGGGATTAGCCAAAAACATTCAGTACTTC
CASSWTGLAKNIQYF
>TRBV19|.|.|TRBJ2-7
TGTGCCAGTAGTATACAGGGCAGGGGGGCCCCCTACGAGCAGTACTTC
CASSIQGRGAPYEQYF
>TRBV28|.|TRBD1|TRBJ2-1
TGTGCCAGCAGCAAAGCCGGGACAGGGCCTTACAATGAGCAGTTCTTC
CASSKAGTGPYNEQFF
>TRBV2|few|.|TRBJ2-3
TGTGCCAGCAGTCCGGGACACCAAGGTAGAGATACGCAGTATTTT
CASSPGHQGRDTQYF
>TRBV29-1|.|.|TRBJ1-1
TGCAGCGTTGTCGGGAGACGGGCTTTCTTT
CSVVGRRAFF
>TRBV7-2|many|.|TRBJ1-1
TGTGCCAGCAGCTACGGGGGCAGTGAAGCTTTCTTT
CASSYGGSEAFF
>TRBV18|few|.|TRBJ2-1
TGTGCCAGCTCACCGCAGGTCCTCGGCTCCTACAATGAGCAGTTCTTC
CASSPQVLGSYNEQFF
>TRBV4-3|.|.|TRBJ1-6
TGCGCCAGCAGCCAAGACCCGGCAGGGTGGTCACCCCTCCACTTT
CASSQDPAGWSPLHF
>TRBV13|few|TRBD2|TRBJ2-1
TGTGCCGGCTCCGGACTAGCGATCGGTGAGCAGTTCTTC
CAGSGLAIGEQFF
>TRBV6-2/TRBV6-3|few|.|TRBJ2-7
TGTGCCAGCAGTCAATCCGGGACGGGATTTAACGAGCAGTACTTC
CASSQSGTGFNEQYF
>TRBV11-3|.|TRBD1|TRBJ2-2
TGTGCCAGCAGCTTAGTGTCGGGACAGGGGTACACCGGGGAGCTGTTTTTT
CASSLVSGQGYTGELFF
>TRBV7-9|.|.|TRBJ1-5
TGTGCCAGCAGCTTATTCGGGGGTCCAAGCAATCAGCCCCAGCATTTT
CASSLFGGPSNQPQHF
>TRBV14|few|.|TRBJ1-1
TGTGCCAGCAGCCTCGACGGGGCTGAAGCTTTCTTT
CASSLDGAEAFF
>TRBV7-9|.|.|TRBJ1-2
.
CASSWGQGTTYGHTF
>TRBV12-3/TRBV12-4|.|.|TRBJ1-2
TGTGCCAGCAGAATGATGACAGTCTATGGCTACACCTTC
CASRMMTVYGYTF
>TRBV20-1|few|.|TRBJ2-3
TGCAGTGCTAGAGACCCGACCGGGGGTCTGTTCCACCCCGATACGCAGTATTTT
CSARDPTGGLFHPDTQYF
>TRBV28|few|TRBD1|TRBJ1-1
TGTGCCAGCAAAGCGACAGGGGTAGCTTTCTTT
CASKATGVAFF
>TRBV12-3/TRBV12-4|few|.|TRBJ2-2
TGTGCCAGCAGTTTCAGGGATCAGTTGGGCACCGGGGAGCTGTTTTTT
CASSFRDQLGTGELFF
>TRBV29-1|.|.|TRBJ1-1
TGCAGCGGCCAAGAGGGCTGGACTGAAGCTTTCTTT
CSGQEGWTEAFF
>TRBV3-1|few|.|TRBJ1-2
TGTGCCAGCAGCCAAGATTTCTCTAACTATGGCTACACCTTC
CASSQDFSNYGYTF
>TRBV28|once|TRBD1|TRBJ1-2
TGTGCCAGCAGTTACCTGGACAGGGAGAGAAATGGCTACACCTTC
CASSYLDRERNGYTF
>TRBV9|.|.|TRBJ1-6
TGTGCCAGCGGTGGGGAGGGGGGTTCACCCCTCCACTTT
CASGGEGGSPLHF
>TRBV20-1|few|.|TRBJ2-2
TGCAGTGCGGACGGGGGCTTCTCGAACACCGGGGAGCTGTTTTTT
CSADGGFSNTGELFF
>TRBV10-3|few|.|TRBJ2-5
TGTGCCATCAGTGGGACCGCCCAAGAGACCCAGTACTTC
CAISGTAQETQYF
>TRBV30|few|TRBD2|TRBJ2-3
TGTGCCTGGAACTTAGCGGGGGGAAGGACAGATACGCAGTATTTT
CAWNLAGGRTDTQYF
>TRBV5-6|few|.|TRBJ1-2
TGTGCCAGCAGCTTGTCGGTCGGCAGCCCTTATGGCTACACCTTC
CASSLSVGSPYGYTF
>TRBV12-3/TRBV12-4|.|.|TRBJ2-5
TGTGCCAGCACCCTACGAGGGGGGATCCAAGAGACCCAGTACTTC
CASTLRGGIQETQYF
>TRBV20-1|.|.|TRBJ1-4
TGCAGTGCTAGAGGGGTCCCAGCTAATGAAAAACTGTTTTTT
CSARGVPANEKLFF
>TRBV11-1|.|.|TRBJ2-2
TGTGCCAGCAGCCCCCGACTAGAATTCACCCTGACCGGGGAGCTGTTTTTT
CASSPRLEFTLTGELFF
>TRBV29-1|.|.|TRBJ1-2
TGCAGCGTCCGGGGGTCTTCGAGTGGCTACACCTTC
CSVRGSSSGYTF
>TRBV7-2|few|TRBD2|TRBJ2-1
TGTGCCAGCAGCTCCCTGGGGGGGGGCTACAATGAGCAGTTCTTC
CASSSLGGGYNEQFF
>TRBV27|few|.|TRBJ1-2
TGTGCCAGCAGTGGCCAAGACTCGTATGGCTACACCTTC
CASSGQDSYGYTF
>TRBV20-1|.|TRBD1|TRBJ1-1
TGCAGTGCTCCAACAGGGGGGGGTTGGAGCACTGAAGCTTTCTTT
CSAPTGGGWSTEAFF
>TRBV6-1|.|.|TRBJ1-1
TGTGCCAGCAGTTCTTCCGGCGGGTCAAACACTGAAGCTTTCTTT
CASSSSGGSNTEAFF
>TRBV7-2|many|.|TRBJ2-3
TGTGCCAGCAGCTTGGGCGGGTCAGATACGCAGTATTTT
CASSLGGSDTQYF
>TRBV7-3|.|.|TRBJ2-5
TGTGCCAGCAGCTTAAGATCGGGCAGCTGGGAGACCCAGTACTTC
CASSLRSGSWETQYF
>TRBV27|few|TRBD2|TRBJ2-1
TGTGCCAGCAGTTTGGTACTAGCGGGGTACAATGAGCAGTTCTTC
CASSLVLAGYNEQFF
>TRBV7-2|.|.|TRBJ2-1
TGTGCCAACAGCAGCGCAGGAGCGAACAATGAGCAGTTCTTC
CANSSAGANNEQFF
>TRBV7-2|.|.|TRBJ1-6
TGTGCCAGCAGCTTAGGAGGCAGATTTAATTCACCCCTCCACTTT
CASSLGGRFNSPLHF
>TRBV20-1|few|.|TRBJ2-3
TGCAGTGCTCCCCCTTTAGCTTCCACAGATACGCAGTATTTT
CSAPPLASTDTQYF
>TRBV6-5|.|.|TRBJ1-5
TGTGCCAGCAGTTACTCCAGACCCCCGAGCAATCAGCCCCAGCATTTT
CASSYSRPPSNQPQHF
>TRBV27|.|TRBD2|TRBJ2-3
TGTGCCAGCAGATTAGCGGGGCTTGGGGATACGCAGTATTTT
CASRLAGLGDTQYF
>TRBV12-3/TRBV12-4|few|TRBD2|TRBJ2-3
TGTGCCAGCAGCCCCGGGGGGGCAGTGCATACGCAGTATTTT
CASSPGGAVHTQYF
>TRBV6-2/TRBV6-3|few|.|TRBJ2-7
TGTGCCAGCAGTGACAATTCCGACAGAGAGCAGTACTTC
CASSDNSDREQYF
>TRBV5-1|few|TRBD2|TRBJ2-1
TGCGCCAGCAGTTCCCGGACTAGCGGGGCGGAAACCTACAATGAGCAGTTCTTC
CASSSRTSGAETYNEQFF